This T cell receptor (beta chain) was sequenced for a study of cytomegalovirus exposure and HLA in healthy donors. Findings and caveats of the study: A reported reduction in N-insertions relative to the roughly 700-donor mean was seen in an Asian-associated ancestry cluster in a later analysis. TRBV6-2, TRBV6-3 and some other V segments were unresolvable in 87-base-pair reads.

This clone was observed once. Its antigen is currently unknown. CDR1 is SGDLS and CDR2 is YYNGEE in the germline V gene. This CDR3 is built from 12 residues. Trimming pared 3 bases from V and 7 bases from J, leaving 8 bases between. The PCR was carried out with 60 Vbeta primers and 13 Jbeta primers. Per the authors' pipeline: Unique TCR beta chains numbered around 80 million in a later analysis, with approximately 10 million shared. Sequencing used immunoSEQ multiplex PCR; TCRdb keeps in-frame clones, though not all of them. V, J and clone size are those of that table, while D and trimming were read from the DNA. The sample yields 190,000 or so clones, around 81% seen once.

Sequencing was done on a sample of PBMCs. The TCR originated in a woman aged 45-65 years in good health and CMV-seropositive. The genes are TRBV9 and TRBJ2-1, with D uncertain. CDR3 sequence: CASSAIRNEQFF. In nucleotides, the CDR3 is TGTGCCAGCAGCGCAATCCGGAATGAGCAGTTCTTC.